The source of this TCR beta chain is a study of blood T cell repertoires in COVID-19. Across the whole study: The United States, Italy and Spain provided the acute and convalescent COVID-19 samples. The cDNA or gDNA used as material had been derived from T cells, B-cell-depleted T cells, or PBMCs.

Original methodology: Amplifying reference gene primers gave estimates of nucleated cell counts. Some clones are missing from TCRdb's copy, which holds only in-frame ones; the method was immunoSEQ multiplex PCR. The DNA was the basis for D and trimming; V, J and clone size are from that table. This table holds 100,000 to 150,000 clones, around 74% found once. The receptor's source is an elderly man with COVID-19, enrolled during active disease. Sequencing was done on a sample of peripheral blood.

CDR3 amino acids: CASSFRGADTEAFF. CDR3 in DNA: TGTGCCAGCAGCTTTCGGGGGGCGGACACTGAAGCTTTCTTT. The chain combines TRBV5-4 with TRBJ1-1, with D perhaps TRBD1 (6 bases). CDR1 is SGHNT and CDR2 is YYREEE in the germline V gene (reference sequence). The V gene lost 2 bases and the J gene lost 3 bases, with 11 bases spanning the gap. The CDR3 contains 14 residues.